This T cell receptor beta chain was retrieved from a study of CD8+ T cells in alopecia areata (dated by TCRdb to 2017 to 2018). The study in broad terms: Treated patients were enrolled in an open-label pilot trial of oral tofacitinib, 5 to 10 mg twice daily, for moderate-to-severe alopecia areata. Tofacitinib was given for 6 to 18 months, followed by 6 months of follow-up off drug to assess delayed response and recurrence. In treated patients, disease severity was measured using the SALT score, which gives the percentage of scalp surface area affected. High-throughput TCRbeta sequencing was used to examine T cell clonal expansion in alopecia areata in both the C3H/HeJ mouse model and human patients. Scalp tissue and sorted CD4+ and CD8+ peripheral blood T cells from patchy and totalis/universalis alopecia areata patients and from healthy controls were covered by human TCRbeta sequencing. Biopsies were taken from tofacitinib-treated patients at baseline and at 4 and 24 weeks of treatment, and a later scalp biopsy was taken in several of the tofacitinib-treated patients. Clonality in the scalp was compared among normal scalp (n=4), patchy alopecia areata scalp (n=8), and alopecia totalis/universalis scalp (n=8). The RNA source kit depended on sample type: the PAXgene miRNA kit for fixed scalp, the miRNeasy kit for PBMCs, and the RNeasy kit for mouse skin. TCRbeta CDR3 regions were amplified by immunoSEQ multiplex PCR with 35 Vbeta forward and 13 Jbeta reverse primers. The paper's findings and limits, for the study overall: Unlike mouse skin, where gammadelta T cells dominate, normal human skin contains resident alphabeta T cells that get sequenced too, which complicates analysis of the scalp TCR repertoire. Because the treated cohort was small and had just a single nonresponder, larger studies are needed to establish links between baseline CD8+ expansion and response. During tofacitinib treatment, many expanded lesional clones stuck around in both scalp and blood, and this persistence may partly explain why relapse happens after treatment is stopped. Compared with mice, TCR sequences shared between patients were less clear, possibly partly because of HLA diversity across the patient population. Lesional scalp, especially in alopecia totalis/universalis, showed higher clonality and more expanded CD8+ clones than normal scalp, suggesting antigenic drive. Tofacitinib significantly lowered scalp clonality and the number of expanded CD8+ clones among the top 100 scalp clones.

This specimen's time point label, interpreted: around 22 weeks on oral tofacitinib. What the treatment or condition label conveys for this sample: oral pan-JAK inhibitor, 5-10 mg twice daily. From alopecia areata patients, peripheral blood was collected along with lesional scalp punch biopsies. PBMCs were isolated by density centrifugation and stained for CD3, CD4 and CD8, after which CD4+ and CD8+ T cells were sorted on a FACSAria. Notes on this clone: Its binding antigen is unknown. No base quality values were provided; no much bigger clone lies one nucleotide off. Other DNA sequences in the same sample also yield this CDR3.

Per the germline V gene, SGHRS is the CDR1 and YFSETQ is the CDR2. Counted from cysteine to phenylalanine, this CDR3 has 11 amino acids. Only CDR3 DNA remains: 33 bases, in frame from the first base. Between the V and J ends, shortened by 2 bases and 5 bases respectively, the junction contains 5 bases. The library came from the immunoSEQ multiplex PCR assay. RNA was extracted from all samples and reverse transcribed into cDNA as template for TCR sequencing. SuperScript III was used for first-strand cDNA synthesis, primed with a 2:1 mix of oligo-dT and random hexamers. A synthetic immune receptor repertoire was used to measure amplification bias, and any remaining bias was corrected computationally. In the original analysis: Raw reads were preprocessed to remove errors, and CDR3 was defined according to IMGT conventions as the region from the conserved cysteine to phenylalanine. To get clonality, Shannon entropy was normalized by log2 of the number of productive unique TCRs and the result was subtracted from 1. CD4 or CD8 identity of scalp clones was inferred by cross-referencing scalp TCRbeta sequences with sorted blood CD4 and CD8 repertoires. The table was pulled from immuneACCESS by TCRdb, which kept in-frame rearrangements only. Such tables lose some clones; where checked, under half of the loss comes from unresolved V genes, and the rest has no known cause. V and J calls and clone size come straight from that table; D and trimming were deduced from the DNA. Recorded for this sample are approximately 280,000 clones; over 45% of them occurred a single time. The top ten clones comprise more than 1.5% of the sample.

The source material was CD4+ T cells sorted from blood, sampled at week 24, from a patient treated with tofacitinib. In this chain, TRBV5-1 is recombined with TRBJ2-7; there is no confident call for the D gene. The clonotype originates from a human donor with alopecia areata. The CDR3 in this case is CASSLSHEQYF. Read as DNA, the sequence is TGCGCCAGCAGCTTAAGTCACGAGCAGTACTTC.